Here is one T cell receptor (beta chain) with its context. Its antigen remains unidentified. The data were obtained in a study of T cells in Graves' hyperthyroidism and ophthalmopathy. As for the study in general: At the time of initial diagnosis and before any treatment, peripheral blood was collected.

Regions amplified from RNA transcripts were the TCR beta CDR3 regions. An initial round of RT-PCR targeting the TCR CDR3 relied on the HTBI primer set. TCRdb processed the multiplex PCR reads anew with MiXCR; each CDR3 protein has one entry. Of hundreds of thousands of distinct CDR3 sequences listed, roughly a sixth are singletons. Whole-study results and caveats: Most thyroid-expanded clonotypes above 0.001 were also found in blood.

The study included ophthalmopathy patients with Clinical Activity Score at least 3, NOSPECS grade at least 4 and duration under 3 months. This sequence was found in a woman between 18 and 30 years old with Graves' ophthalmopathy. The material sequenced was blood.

The CDR3 reads CSARDPRGGGNYGYTF. The CDR3 region has the DNA TGCAGTGCTAGAGATCCCCGTGGAGGGGGTAACTATGGCTACACCTTC. The J gene is TRBJ1-2, the V gene TRBV20-1; a possible D gene is TRBD1 (6 bases). CDR1 is DFQATT and CDR2 is SNEGSKA in the germline V gene (reference sequence). The CDR3 runs to 16 residues. V was pared by 0 bases and J by 1 base, with 15 bases between.